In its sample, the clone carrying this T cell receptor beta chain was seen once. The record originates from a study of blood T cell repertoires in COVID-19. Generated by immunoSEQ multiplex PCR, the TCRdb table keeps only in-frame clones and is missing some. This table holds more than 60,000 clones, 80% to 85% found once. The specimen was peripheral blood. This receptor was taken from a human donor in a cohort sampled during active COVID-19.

CDR3 region: CASSFTGGPDTQYF. CDR3 bases: TGTGCCAGCAGCTTTACGGGGGGGCCGGATACGCAGTATTTT. The chain combines TRBV7-9 with TRBJ2-3; 8 bases line up with TRBD2. J gave up 6 bases and V 3 bases, and 5 bases lay outside the gene matches. The germline gives CDR1 SEHNR, CDR2 FQNEAQ (reference sequence). The CDR3 is 14 amino acids.